This T cell receptor (beta chain) stems from a study of T cell responses to AZD1222 COVID-19 vaccine. Study-wide results and limits: Reportedly, close to half of spike-specific TCRs are directed against unmutated variant regions. The donor group comprised mostly white British people and more females; the analysis possibly underestimated clonal diversity. It was only after the peak T cell response that any repertoires were sampled. Spike-wide coverage was observed for vaccine-associated CD4 TCRs, with dominant responses at 160-218 and 743-854.

The CDR3 extends over 11 amino acids. Trimming shortened V by 6 bases and J by 1 base, and 4 bases separated the two germline ends. Germline CDR1 is SGDLS and CDR2 is YYNGEE. This clone has a single count. Its antigen remains unknown. Generated by immunoSEQ multiplex PCR, the TCRdb table keeps only in-frame clones and is missing some. The repertoire consists of under 150,000 clones, with approximately 85% occurring once and the leading ten covering roughly 8.7%. The TCR comes from an adult who received the MenACWY meningococcal vaccine as a control. The sample consisted of peripheral blood, taken 28 days after the second dose of the MenACWY control vaccine. V usage is TRBV9 and J usage is TRBJ1-2; D not certain. The CDR3 is CASMDNYGYTF. CDR3 nucleotide sequence: TGTGCCAGCATGGATAACTATGGCTACACCTTC.